One and the same sample provided the 30 T cell receptor beta chains below, sequenced in a study of CXCR3-negative and CXCR3-positive naive CD8 T cells. Findings of the study overall: CXCR3-positive naive cells carried more hydrophobic TRB CDR3s than CXCR3-negative ones.

Libraries were UMI-labeled 5' RACE TRB cDNA. TCRdb reprocessed the 5' RACE reads; each CDR3 protein has one entry and no DNA is given. Recorded here are around 80,000 distinct CDR3 sequences; the top ten clones represent around 0.62%. No antigen is known for these receptors. Sequencing input: naive CXCR3+ CD8+ T cells from blood. The subset denotes: CD45RO-CCR7+CD27+CD95- naive CD8+ T cells expressing CXCR3 (TNR3+). The origin of the receptors is a human donor in good health. Some clones in this sample may be carry-over from other donors' samples.

The rearrangement uses TRBV5-1 and TRBJ2-1; no DNA is available, so the TRBD1 call from TCRdb remains unchecked. This CDR3 is 13 amino acids long. Germline CDR1 is SGHRS and CDR2 is YFSETQ. The CDR3 spells CTSSLTGANEQFF.

The gene calls are TRBV6-2 or TRBV6-3 and TRBJ1-5. This CDR3 spans 20 amino acids. Germline V lookup: CDR1 MNHEY, CDR2 SVGEGT. The CDR3 spells CASSYLLGGRERPSNQPQHF.

The chain uses TRBV7-9 and TRBJ2-3. The CDR3 runs 16 residues. The germline gives CDR1 SEHNR, CDR2 FQNEAQ (reference sequence). CDR3: CASSLALRGDQDTQYF. Drawing the rest from reference TRBV7-9 and TRBJ2-3, the complete variable domain is DTGVSQNPRHKITKRGQNVTFRCDPISEHNRLYWYRQTLGQGPEFLTYFQNEAQLEKSRLLSDRFSAERPKGSFSTLEIQRTEQGDSAMYLCASSLALRGDQDTQYFGPGTRLTVL.

The V and J genes are TRBV5-1 and TRBJ1-5; TCRdb's D call of TRBD1 is untestable without DNA. CDR3 length equals 14 residues. CDR1 SGHRS and CDR2 YFSETQ come from the germline V gene. The CDR3 loop reads CASSPGQGDEPQHF. The full variable domain, with the rest looked up from reference TRBV5-1 and TRBJ1-5, is KAGVTQTPRYLIKTRGQQVTLSCSPISGHRSVSWYQQTPGQGLQFLFEYFSETQRNKGNFPGRFSGRQFSNSRSEMNVSTLELGDSALYLCASSPGQGDEPQHFGDGTRLSIL.

The chain joins TRBV29-1 to TRBJ2-2. The CDR3 covers 15 residues. The germline V gene has CDR1 SQVTM and CDR2 ANQGSEA. The CDR3 loop is CSVERADRNTGELFF.

The rearrangement links TRBV5-1 to TRBJ2-7; TCRdb's D call of TRBD1 is untestable without DNA. The CDR3 spans 15 residues. Germline loops: CDR1 SGHRS, CDR2 YFSETQ. CDR3 amino acids: CASSLGLGGTYEQYF.

This chain connects TRBV7-9 to TRBJ2-1; absent DNA, TCRdb's TRBD1 call cannot be checked. Germline CDR1 and CDR2: SEHNR and FQNEAQ (reference sequence). CDR3 size: 15 residues. CDR3 protein: CASSSLTGSYNEQFF.

The chain recombines TRBV29-1 with TRBJ2-2. The CDR3 contains 12 residues. The V gene's germline CDR1 is SQVTM and CDR2 ANQGSEA. CDR3 sequence reads: CSAVTETGELFF.

The chain carries TRBV15 and TRBJ2-5; the TCRdb D gene call, TRBD1, has no DNA to confirm it. Germline CDR1 reads LNHNV; CDR2 reads YYDKDF (reference sequence). CDR3 length: 14 residues. Here the CDR3 reads CATSAELGGVAQYF.

This rearrangement joins TRBV7-9 to TRBJ2-5. The CDR3 runs 15 residues. CDR1 SEHNR and CDR2 FQNEAQ come from the germline V gene (reference sequence). The CDR3 sequence: CASSFLGRGQETQYF.

The V call is TRBV7-9, the J call TRBJ1-6; TCRdb's D call of TRBD1 is untestable without DNA. This CDR3 has 16 amino acids. Germline CDR1 SEHNR, CDR2 FQNEAQ (reference sequence). CDR3 sequence reads: CASSDRDRTENSPLHF. The variable domain in full, completed from reference TRBV7-9 and TRBJ1-6, reads DTGVSQNPRHKITKRGQNVTFRCDPISEHNRLYWYRQTLGQGPEFLTYFQNEAQLEKSRLLSDRFSAERPKGSFSTLEIQRTEQGDSAMYLCASSDRDRTENSPLHFGNGTRLTVT.

CDR3 sequence: CASSLGTGKDEQYF. The chain carries TRBV5-1 and TRBJ2-7; with no DNA, the TCRdb D assignment of TRBD1 cannot be verified. Germline CDR1 is SGHRS and CDR2 is YFSETQ. The CDR3 length is 14 residues.

The CDR3 region is CATSRDRGHLNTEAFF. The gene calls are TRBV15 and TRBJ1-1; TCRdb's D gene call, TRBD1, goes unchecked for lack of DNA. Germline lookup yields CDR1 LNHNV and CDR2 YYDKDF (reference sequence). The CDR3 sequence is 16 residues long.

The chain carries TRBV3-1 and TRBJ2-5; TCRdb lists TRBD2, though no DNA is available to test this call. The CDR3 extends over 15 amino acids. Per germline, CDR1 LGHDT and CDR2 YNNKEL (reference sequence). CDR3 amino acids: CASSQTAGDQETQYF.

The V and J genes are TRBV10-3 and TRBJ2-3; the TCRdb D gene call, TRBD1, has no DNA to confirm it. CDR1 and CDR2 (germline): ENHRY, SYGVKD. The CDR3 loop spans 22 amino acids. CDR3 region: CAISESAGGGPSHPPSTDTQYF.

V usage is TRBV23-1 and J usage is TRBJ2-5. TRBV23-1 has ORF status, its function being uncertain. CDR3 length: 12 amino acids. CDR3 sequence: CASSQSFETQYF.

The V and J genes are TRBV28 and TRBJ2-2. The CDR3 is 15 residues long. Germline V CDR1 and CDR2: MDHEN, SYDVKM. CDR3 sequence: CASSLRTTGPGELFF.

The chain links TRBV27 to TRBJ2-1; the TCRdb call, TRBD2, lacks DNA for checking. CDR1 MNHEY and CDR2 SMNVEV come from the germline V gene (reference sequence). This CDR3 spans 13 amino acids. The CDR3 protein is CASSLYEGDEQFF.

CDR3 residues: CASSTGLAESTDTQYF. The gene calls are TRBV7-9 and TRBJ2-3; TCRdb lists TRBD2, though no DNA is available to test this call. CDR1 is SEHNR and CDR2 is FQNEAQ in the germline V gene (reference sequence). The CDR3 runs 16 residues.

The V and J genes are TRBV29-1 and TRBJ2-7. Germline V gene data show CDR1 as SQVTM and CDR2 as ANQGSEA. The CDR3 extends over 12 amino acids. The CDR3 sequence: CSVEVGINEQYF.

The gene calls are TRBV5-6 and TRBJ1-5; TCRdb gives TRBD1 as the D gene, but with no DNA this cannot be confirmed. There are 15 residues in the CDR3. Germline CDR1 is SGHDT and CDR2 is YYEEEE. Here the CDR3 reads CASSLGTGRNQPQHF.

The chain has TRBV29-1 and TRBJ2-1; TCRdb outputs TRBD2, but without DNA this stays unchecked. Germline loops: CDR1 SQVTM, CDR2 ANQGSEA. There are 17 residues in the CDR3. This CDR3 reads CSVEDWFAGGQGNEQFF.

This chain links TRBV9 with TRBJ2-2. The CDR3 has 14 amino acids. Germline loops: CDR1 SGDLS, CDR2 YYNGEE. The CDR3 spells CASSVGVDTGELFF.

This sequence joins TRBV2 and TRBJ2-7; TCRdb picks TRBD1, but there is no DNA to check that call. Germline values: CDR1 SNHLY, CDR2 FYNNEI. This CDR3 is built from 12 residues. The CDR3 is CASSAGTVEQYF.

The chain carries TRBV14 and TRBJ2-3. CDR3 length equals 11 residues. CDR1 is SGHDN and CDR2 is FVKESK in the germline V gene. The CDR3 protein is CASSHVDTQYF.

The genes are TRBV6-2 or TRBV6-3 and TRBJ1-1; TCRdb calls TRBD1, which cannot be checked without DNA. The germline gives CDR1 MNHEY, CDR2 SVGEGT. The CDR3 covers 16 residues. This CDR3 reads CASSTSGGVNGYEAFF.

CDR3 amino acids: CATSRSTGAEQFF. The gene calls are TRBV15 and TRBJ2-1; lacking DNA, the TRBD1 call made by TCRdb goes unchecked. The length of the CDR3 is 13 residues. Germline V gene sequence: CDR1 LNHNV, CDR2 YYDKDF (reference sequence).

The chain carries TRBV19 and TRBJ1-5. CDR1 and CDR2 (germline): LNHDA, SQIVND (reference sequence). The CDR3 runs to 14 residues. The CDR3 reads CASIGPDSNQPQHF.

The chain couples TRBV7-2 to TRBJ2-7; the TCRdb call, TRBD2, lacks DNA for checking. The CDR3 loop spans 11 amino acids. CDR1 and CDR2 from the germline V gene are SGHTA and FQGNSA. The CDR3 spells CASGEGYEQYF.

V and J are TRBV7-9 and TRBJ1-4; TCRdb returns TRBD1, unconfirmable since there is no DNA. There are 14 residues in the CDR3. Germline CDR1 and CDR2: SEHNR and FQNEAQ (reference sequence). CDR3 amino acids: CASSRGGMNEKLFF.